The clone carrying this T cell receptor beta chain was found many times. Its antigen is still unknown. Through a sample-barcoded 5' primer and a J-beta primer mix, a second PCR was run for roughly 6 to 11 cycles. TCRdb used MiXCR to reprocess the 5' RACE reads, holding one entry per CDR3 protein. The sample includes approximately 850,000 distinct CDR3 sequences, 58% seen only once; the top ten take 20% to 25%. This record comes from a study of blood T cells in healthy people across ages. The study's findings and limits: Unknown donor CMV status possibly confounded expanded clonotype changes.

Each donor gave around 9.6 milliliters of peripheral blood. The germline gives CDR1 DFQATT, CDR2 SNEGSKA (reference sequence). This CDR3 is built from 15 residues. V lost 6 bases to trimming and J lost 6 bases, with 22 bases between them. Sequenced material: blood. This clonotype was obtained from a man aged 25 to 45 in good health. The rearrangement joins TRBV20-1 to TRBJ2-3; D is undetermined. The DNA for the CDR3 is TGCAGTGCCGGCCCAGACTCGGACGGAACGGATACGCAGTATTTT. It codes for CSAGPDSDGTDTQYF.